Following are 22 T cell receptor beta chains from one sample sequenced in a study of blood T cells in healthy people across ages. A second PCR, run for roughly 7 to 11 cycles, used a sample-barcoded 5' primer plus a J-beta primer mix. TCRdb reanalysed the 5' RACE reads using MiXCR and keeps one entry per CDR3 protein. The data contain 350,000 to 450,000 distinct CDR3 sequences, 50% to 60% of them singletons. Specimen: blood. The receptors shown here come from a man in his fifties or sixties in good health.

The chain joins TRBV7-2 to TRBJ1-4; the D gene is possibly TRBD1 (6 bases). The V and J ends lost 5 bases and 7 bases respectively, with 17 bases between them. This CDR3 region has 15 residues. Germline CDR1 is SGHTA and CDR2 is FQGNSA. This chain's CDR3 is CASSVVGGTGEKLFF. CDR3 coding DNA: TGTGCCAGCAGCGTGGTTGGGGGCACTGGTGAAAAACTGTTTTTT.

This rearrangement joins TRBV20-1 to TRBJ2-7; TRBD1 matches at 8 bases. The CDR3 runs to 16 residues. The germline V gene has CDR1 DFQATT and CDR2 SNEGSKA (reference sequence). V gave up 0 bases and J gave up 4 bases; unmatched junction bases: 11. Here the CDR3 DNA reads TGCAGTGCTAGAGATGGTGACAGGGGCCCCATTTACGAGCAGTACTTC. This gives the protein CSARDGDRGPIYEQYF.

The chain's CDR3 is CASSLSGYETQYF. CDR3 bases: TGTGCCAGCAGCTTATCAGGGTACGAGACCCAGTACTTC. The chain employs TRBV7-2 and TRBJ2-5, with a possible D match to TRBD1 (5 bases). There are 13 residues in the CDR3. V was clipped by 2 bases and J by 5 bases, with 9 bases between them. Germline CDR1 is SGHTA and CDR2 is FQGNSA.

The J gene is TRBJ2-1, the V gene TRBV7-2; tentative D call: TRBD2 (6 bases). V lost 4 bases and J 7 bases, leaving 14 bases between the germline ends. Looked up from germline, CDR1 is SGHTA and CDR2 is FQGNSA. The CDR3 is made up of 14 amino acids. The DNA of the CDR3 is TGTGCCAGCAGCTCCGGGAGAGGGGAGAATGAGCAGTTCTTC. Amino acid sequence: CASSSGRGENEQFF.

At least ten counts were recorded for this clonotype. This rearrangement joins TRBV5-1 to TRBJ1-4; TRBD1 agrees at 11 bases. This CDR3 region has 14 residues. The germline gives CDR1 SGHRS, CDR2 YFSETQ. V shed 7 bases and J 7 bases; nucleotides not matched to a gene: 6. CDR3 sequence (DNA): TGCGCCAGCTCCCCCGGGACAGGGGGTGAAAAACTGTTTTTT. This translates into CASSPGTGGEKLFF.

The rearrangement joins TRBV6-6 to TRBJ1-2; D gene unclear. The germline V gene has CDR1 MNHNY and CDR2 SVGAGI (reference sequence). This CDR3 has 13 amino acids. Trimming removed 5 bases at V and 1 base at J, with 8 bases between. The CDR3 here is CASSADVNYGYTF. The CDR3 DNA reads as TGTGCCAGCAGTGCGGACGTTAACTATGGCTACACCTTC.

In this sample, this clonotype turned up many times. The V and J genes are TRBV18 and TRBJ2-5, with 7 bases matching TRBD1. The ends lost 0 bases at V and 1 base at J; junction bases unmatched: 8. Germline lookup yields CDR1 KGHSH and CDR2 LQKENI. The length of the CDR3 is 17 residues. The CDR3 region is CASSPPTGQEIQETQYF. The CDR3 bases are TGTGCCAGCTCACCACCGACAGGACAGGAGATCCAAGAGACCCAGTACTTC.

The CDR3 here is CASTKGGQGLNYGYTF. CDR3 sequence (DNA): TGTGCCAGCACCAAGGGAGGACAGGGATTAAACTATGGCTACACCTTC. The chain has TRBV4-2 and TRBJ1-2; 8 bases fit TRBD1. Germline lookup yields CDR1 LGHNA and CDR2 YNFKEQ. CDR3 length equals 16 residues. V dropped 7 bases and J dropped 2; count of bases not matched to a gene: 12.

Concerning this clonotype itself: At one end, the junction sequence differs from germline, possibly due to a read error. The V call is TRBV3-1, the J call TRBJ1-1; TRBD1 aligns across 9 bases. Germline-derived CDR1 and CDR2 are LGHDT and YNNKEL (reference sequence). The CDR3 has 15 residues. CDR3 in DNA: TGTGCCAGCAGCCGAGGGGGGACAGGGAACCCTGAAGCTTTCTTT. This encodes CASSRGGTGNPEAFF.

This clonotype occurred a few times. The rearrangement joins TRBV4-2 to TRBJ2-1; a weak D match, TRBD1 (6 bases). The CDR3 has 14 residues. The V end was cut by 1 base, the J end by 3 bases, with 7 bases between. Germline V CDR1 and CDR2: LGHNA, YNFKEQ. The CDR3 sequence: CASSQGGLYNEQFF. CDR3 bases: TGTGCCAGCAGCCAAGGGGGGCTCTACAATGAGCAGTTCTTC.

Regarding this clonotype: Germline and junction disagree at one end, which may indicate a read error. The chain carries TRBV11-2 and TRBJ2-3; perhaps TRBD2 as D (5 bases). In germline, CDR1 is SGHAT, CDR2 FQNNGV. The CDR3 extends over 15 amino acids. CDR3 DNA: TGTGCCGGCAGCTCTGCCTTGGCGGGTACGGGTACGCAGTATTTT. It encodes CAGSSALAGTGTQYF.

CDR3 sequence (DNA): TGCAGTGCTAGAGAAGCGGGAGGGCCTTCCTACGAGCAGTACTTC. Translating gives CSAREAGGPSYEQYF. The V call is TRBV20-1, the J call TRBJ2-7; the match to TRBD2 covers 10 bases. Germline lookup yields CDR1 DFQATT and CDR2 SNEGSKA (reference sequence). Trimming at V came to 0 bases and at J to 1 base, leaving 3 bases not matched to a gene. This CDR3 is 15 amino acids long.

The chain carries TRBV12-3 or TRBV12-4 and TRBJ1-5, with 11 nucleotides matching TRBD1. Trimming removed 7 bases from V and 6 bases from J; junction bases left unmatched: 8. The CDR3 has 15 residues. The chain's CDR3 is CASTRDRGNGQPQHF. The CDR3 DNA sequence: TGTGCCAGCACCAGGGACAGGGGGAATGGTCAGCCCCAGCATTTT.

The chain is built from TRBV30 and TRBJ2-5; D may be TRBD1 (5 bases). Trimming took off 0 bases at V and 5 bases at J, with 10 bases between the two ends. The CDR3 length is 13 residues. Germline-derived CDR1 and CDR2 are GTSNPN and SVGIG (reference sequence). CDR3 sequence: CAWSVGARETQYF. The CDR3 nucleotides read TGTGCCTGGAGTGTTGGGGCGCGGGAGACCCAGTACTTC.

This chain's CDR3 is CSASGRAGTDTQYF. The CDR3 nucleotides read TGCAGTGCTAGCGGGAGGGCCGGCACAGATACGCAGTATTTT. V gene TRBV20-1 combines with J gene TRBJ2-3, with 8 positions matching TRBD2. The germline gives CDR1 DFQATT, CDR2 SNEGSKA (reference sequence). The CDR3 has 14 amino acids. The V gene end was trimmed by 3 bases and the J gene end by 1 base; junction bases not matched to a gene: 3.

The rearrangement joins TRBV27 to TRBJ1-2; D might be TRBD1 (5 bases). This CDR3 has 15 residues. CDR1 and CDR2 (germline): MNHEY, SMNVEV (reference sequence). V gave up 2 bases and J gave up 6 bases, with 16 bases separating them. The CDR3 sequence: CASSLVPAGRDGYTF. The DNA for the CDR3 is TGTGCCAGCAGTTTAGTCCCAGCAGGGCGGGATGGCTACACCTTC.

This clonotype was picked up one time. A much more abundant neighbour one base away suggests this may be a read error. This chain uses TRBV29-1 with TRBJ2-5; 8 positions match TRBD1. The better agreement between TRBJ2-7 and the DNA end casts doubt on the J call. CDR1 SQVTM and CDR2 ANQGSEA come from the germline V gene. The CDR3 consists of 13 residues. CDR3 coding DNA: TGCAGCGTTATCGACAGGGGACCCAACGAGCAGTACTTC. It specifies CSVIDRGPNEQYF.

CDR3 bases: TGTGCCAGCAGCCAAGCTAGCGCCCAAGAGACCCAGTACTTC. As protein: CASSQASAQETQYF. The chain is built from TRBV3-1 and TRBJ2-5, with D perhaps matching TRBD2 (6 bases). Trimming took 1 base from V and 1 from J, leaving 7 bases between them. Germline V gives CDR1 LGHDT, CDR2 YNNKEL (reference sequence). This CDR3 spans 14 amino acids.

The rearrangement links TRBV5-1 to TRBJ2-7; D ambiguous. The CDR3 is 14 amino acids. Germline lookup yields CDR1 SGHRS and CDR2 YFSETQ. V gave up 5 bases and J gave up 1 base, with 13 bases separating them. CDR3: CASSQGPGSYEQYF. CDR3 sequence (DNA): TGCGCCAGCAGTCAAGGGCCAGGTTCCTACGAGCAGTACTTC.

The DNA for the CDR3 is TGTGCCAGCAGCCCGGGACTAGCGGGGGCCATCTCCTACGAGCAGTACTTC. Protein: CASSPGLAGAISYEQYF. The genes are TRBV7-8 and TRBJ2-7; the match to TRBD2 covers 14 bases. The CDR3 loop spans 17 amino acids. Germline CDR1 reads SGHVS; CDR2 reads FQNEAQ. J was trimmed by 0 bases and V by 5 bases; bases with no gene match: 6. Using reference TRBV7-8 and TRBJ2-7 for the parts outside the CDR3, the full variable domain is GAGVSQSPRYKVAKRGQDVALRCDPISGHVSLFWYQQALGQGPEFLTYFQNEAQLDKSGLPSDRFFAERPEGSVSTLKIQRTQQEDSAVYLCASSPGLAGAISYEQYFGPGTRLTVT.

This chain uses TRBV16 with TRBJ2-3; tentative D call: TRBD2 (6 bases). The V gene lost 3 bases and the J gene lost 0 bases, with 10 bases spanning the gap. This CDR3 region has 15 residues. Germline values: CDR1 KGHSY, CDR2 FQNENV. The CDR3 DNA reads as TGTGCCAGCAGCCAGCCCGGGGGAAGCACAGATACGCAGTATTTT. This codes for CASSQPGGSTDTQYF. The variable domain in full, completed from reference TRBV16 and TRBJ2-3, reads GEEVAQTPKHLVRGEGQKAKLYCAPIKGHSYVFWYQQVLKNEFKFLISFQNENVFDETGMPKERFSAKCLPNSPCSLEIQATKLEDSAVYFCASSQPGGSTDTQYFGPGTRLTVL.

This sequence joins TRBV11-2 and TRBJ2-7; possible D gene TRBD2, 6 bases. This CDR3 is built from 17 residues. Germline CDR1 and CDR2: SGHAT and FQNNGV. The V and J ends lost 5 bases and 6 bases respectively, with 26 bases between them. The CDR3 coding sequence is TGTGCCAGCAGCCCCGTCGCCATCTCCGGGAGACACGGCGAGCAGTACTTC. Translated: CASSPVAISGRHGEQYF.